The sample holds one count of the clone carrying this T cell receptor (beta chain). This sample is part of a study of technical replicates of blood from a handful of donors. The CDR3 totals 15 residues. CDR1 ENHRY and CDR2 SYGVKD come from the germline V gene. V lost 0 bases and J 8 bases, leaving 16 bases between the germline ends. This table comes from immunoSEQ multiplex PCR, and its TCRdb copy is limited to in-frame clones, with some not included. The sample yields some 80,000 clones, 92% seen once. The sample comprised T cells isolated from PBMCs. The chain has TRBV10-3 and TRBJ1-2; a possible D gene is TRBD1 (5 bases). This TCR came from a human donor in good health. The CDR3 DNA is TGTGCCATCAGTGAGTCGGGGCAGGGATTATCGGGCTACACCTTC. Its translation: CAISESGQGLSGYTF.